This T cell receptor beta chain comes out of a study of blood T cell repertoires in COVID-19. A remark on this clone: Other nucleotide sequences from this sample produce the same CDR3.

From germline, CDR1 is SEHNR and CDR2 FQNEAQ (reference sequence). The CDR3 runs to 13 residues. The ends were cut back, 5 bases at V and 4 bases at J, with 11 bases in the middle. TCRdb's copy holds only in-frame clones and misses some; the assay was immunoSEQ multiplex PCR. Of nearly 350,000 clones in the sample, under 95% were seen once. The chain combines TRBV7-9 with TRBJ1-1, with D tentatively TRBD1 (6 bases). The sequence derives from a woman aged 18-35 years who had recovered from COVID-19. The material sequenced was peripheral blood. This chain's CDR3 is CASSEQGGTEAFF. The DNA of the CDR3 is TGTGCCAGCAGCGAGCAAGGGGGCACTGAAGCTTTCTTT.